In its sample, the clone carrying this T cell receptor beta chain was seen a few times. What it binds is unknown. These data come from a study of human T cells and chemical hapten exposure. Whole-study findings and limits: Positively correlated with patch test score were the counts of PT1 expanded TCRs.

There are 13 residues in the CDR3. The germline V and J ends were trimmed by 6 bases and 0 bases, with 7 bases remaining between them. Germline values: CDR1 WSHSY, CDR2 SAAADI. TCRdb passed the RACE reads through MiXCR, listing each CDR3 protein once. The sample has about 70,000 distinct CDR3 sequences, 6.5% to 10% seen once; the top ten hold roughly 3%. Time point here: patch test 2, 6 weeks after DPC sensitization. Treatment meaning: therapeutic diphenylcyclopropenone sensitization with weekly scalp DPC. The starting material was whole blood, obtained in connection with sensitization to the hapten diphenylcyclopropenone (DPC). This TCR derives from a woman between 45 and 65 years old with alopecia areata. Some clones in this sample may be carry-over from other donors' samples. The chain couples TRBV10-2 to TRBJ2-3; a weak D match, TRBD1 (5 bases). The CDR3 here is CASRDISTDTQYF. The CDR3 DNA is TGCGCCAGCAGGGACATCAGCACAGATACGCAGTATTTT.